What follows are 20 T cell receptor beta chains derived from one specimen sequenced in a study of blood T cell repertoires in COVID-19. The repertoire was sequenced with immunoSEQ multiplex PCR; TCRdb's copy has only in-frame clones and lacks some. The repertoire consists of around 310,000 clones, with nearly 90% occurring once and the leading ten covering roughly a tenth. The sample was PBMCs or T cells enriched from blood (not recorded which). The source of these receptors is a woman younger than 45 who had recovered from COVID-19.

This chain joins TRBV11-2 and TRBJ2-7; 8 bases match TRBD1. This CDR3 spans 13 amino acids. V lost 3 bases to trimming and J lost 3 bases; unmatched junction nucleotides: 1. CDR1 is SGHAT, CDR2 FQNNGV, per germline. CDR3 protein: CASSLDRVYEQYF. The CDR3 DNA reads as TGTGCCAGCAGCTTGGACAGGGTCTACGAGCAGTACTTC.

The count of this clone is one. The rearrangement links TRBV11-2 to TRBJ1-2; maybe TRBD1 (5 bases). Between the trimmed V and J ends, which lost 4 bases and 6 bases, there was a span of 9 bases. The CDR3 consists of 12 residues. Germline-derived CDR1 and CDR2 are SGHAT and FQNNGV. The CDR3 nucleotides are TGTGCCAGCAGCTACGCGACAGATGGCTACACCTTC. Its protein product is CASSYATDGYTF.

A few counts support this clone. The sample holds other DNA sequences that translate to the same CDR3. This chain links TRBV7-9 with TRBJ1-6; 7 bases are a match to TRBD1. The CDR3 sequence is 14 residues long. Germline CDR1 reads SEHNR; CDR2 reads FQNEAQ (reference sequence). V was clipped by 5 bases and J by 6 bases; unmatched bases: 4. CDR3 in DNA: TGTGCCAGCAGCCTAGACAGGGCTAATTCACCCCTCCACTTT. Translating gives CASSLDRANSPLHF.

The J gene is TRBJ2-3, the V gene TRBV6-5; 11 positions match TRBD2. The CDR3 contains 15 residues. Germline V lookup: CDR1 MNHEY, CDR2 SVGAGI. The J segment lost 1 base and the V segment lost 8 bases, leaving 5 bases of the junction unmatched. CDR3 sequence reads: CASRGGLAGTDTQYF. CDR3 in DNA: TGTGCCAGCCGCGGGGGACTAGCGGGCACAGATACGCAGTATTTT.

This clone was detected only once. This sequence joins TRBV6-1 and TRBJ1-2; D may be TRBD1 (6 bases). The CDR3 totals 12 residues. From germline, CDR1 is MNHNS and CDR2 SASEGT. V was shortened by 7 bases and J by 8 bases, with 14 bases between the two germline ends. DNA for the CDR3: TGTGCCAGCAACACAGGGCCGGGAGGCTACACCTTC. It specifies CASNTGPGGYTF.

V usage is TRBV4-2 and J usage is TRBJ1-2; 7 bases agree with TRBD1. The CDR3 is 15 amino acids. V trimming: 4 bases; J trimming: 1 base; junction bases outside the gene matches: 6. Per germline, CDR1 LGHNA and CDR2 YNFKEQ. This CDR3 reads CASSPRTGNNYGYTF. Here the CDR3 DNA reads TGTGCCAGCAGCCCGAGGACAGGCAATAACTATGGCTACACCTTC.

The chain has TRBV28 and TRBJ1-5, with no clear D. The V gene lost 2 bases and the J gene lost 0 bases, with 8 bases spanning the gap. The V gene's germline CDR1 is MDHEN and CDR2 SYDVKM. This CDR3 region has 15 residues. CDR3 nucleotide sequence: TGTGCCAGCAGTTTACCAACACATAGCAATCAGCCCCAGCATTTT. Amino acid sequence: CASSLPTHSNQPQHF.

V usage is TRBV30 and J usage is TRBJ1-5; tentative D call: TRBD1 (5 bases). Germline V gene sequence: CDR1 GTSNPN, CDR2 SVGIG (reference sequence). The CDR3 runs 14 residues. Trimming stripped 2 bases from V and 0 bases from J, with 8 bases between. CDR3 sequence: CAWSLDTSNQPQHF. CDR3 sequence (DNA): TGTGCCTGGAGTTTGGACACTAGCAATCAGCCCCAGCATTTT.

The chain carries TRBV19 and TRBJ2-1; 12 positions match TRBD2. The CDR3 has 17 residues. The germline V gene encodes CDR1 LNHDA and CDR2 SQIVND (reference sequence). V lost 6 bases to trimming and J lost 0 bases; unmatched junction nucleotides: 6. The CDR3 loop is CASRRLAGGLSYNEQFF. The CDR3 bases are TGTGCCAGTAGGCGGCTAGCGGGAGGGCTCTCCTACAATGAGCAGTTCTTC.

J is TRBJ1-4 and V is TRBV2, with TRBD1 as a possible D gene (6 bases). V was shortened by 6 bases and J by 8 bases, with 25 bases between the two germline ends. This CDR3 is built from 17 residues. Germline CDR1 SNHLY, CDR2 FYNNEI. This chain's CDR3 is CASRHSDSATYFEKLFF. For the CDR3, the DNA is TGTGCCAGCAGACACTCGGACAGCGCTACTTATTTCGAAAAACTGTTTTTT.

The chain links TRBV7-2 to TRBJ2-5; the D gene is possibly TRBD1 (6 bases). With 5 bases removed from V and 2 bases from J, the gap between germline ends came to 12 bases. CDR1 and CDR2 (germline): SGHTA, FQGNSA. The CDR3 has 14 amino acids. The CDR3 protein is CASSRSGTQETQYF. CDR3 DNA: TGTGCCAGCAGCCGCTCGGGGACACAAGAGACCCAGTACTTC.

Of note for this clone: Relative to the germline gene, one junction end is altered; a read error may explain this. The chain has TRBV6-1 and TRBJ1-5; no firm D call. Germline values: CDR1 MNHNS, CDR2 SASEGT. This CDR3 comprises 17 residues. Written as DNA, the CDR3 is TGTGCCAGCATTGAAATGCCGGGGAGAATAGGTCATCAGCCCCAGCATTTT. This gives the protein CASIEMPGRIGHQPQHF.

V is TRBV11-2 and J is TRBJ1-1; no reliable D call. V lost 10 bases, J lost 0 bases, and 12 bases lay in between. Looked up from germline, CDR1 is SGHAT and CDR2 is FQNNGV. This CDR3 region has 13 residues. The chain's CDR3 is CATHGRVNTEAFF. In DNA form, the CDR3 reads TGTGCCACCCACGGGAGGGTGAACACTGAAGCTTTCTTT.

CDR3 in amino acids: CASSSQETQYF. CDR3 in DNA: TGTGCCAGCAGCTCGCAAGAGACCCAGTACTTC. The chain is built from TRBV7-9 and TRBJ2-5; no definite D call. V was trimmed by 4 bases and J by 2 bases, leaving 2 bases between them. CDR1 and CDR2 from the germline V gene are SEHNR and FQNEAQ (reference sequence). The CDR3 totals 11 residues. Supplemented by reference TRBV7-9 and TRBJ2-5, the full variable domain reads DTGVSQNPRHKITKRGQNVTFRCDPISEHNRLYWYRQTLGQGPEFLTYFQNEAQLEKSRLLSDRFSAERPKGSFSTLEIQRTEQGDSAMYLCASSSQETQYFGPGTRLLVL.

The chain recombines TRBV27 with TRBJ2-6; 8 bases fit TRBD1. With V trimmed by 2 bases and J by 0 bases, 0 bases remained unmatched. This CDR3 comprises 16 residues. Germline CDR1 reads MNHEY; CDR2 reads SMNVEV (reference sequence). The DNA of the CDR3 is TGTGCCAGCAGTTTAACAGGGGGCTCTGGGGCCAACGTCCTGACTTTC. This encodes CASSLTGGSGANVLTF.

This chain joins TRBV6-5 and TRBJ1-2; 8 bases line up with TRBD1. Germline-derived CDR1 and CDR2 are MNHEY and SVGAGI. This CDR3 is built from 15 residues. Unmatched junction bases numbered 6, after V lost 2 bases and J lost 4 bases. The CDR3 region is CASSYRSTGVYGYTF. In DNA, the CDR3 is TGTGCCAGCAGTTACAGATCGACAGGGGTCTATGGCTACACCTTC.

The DNA of the CDR3 is TGCGCCAGCAGCTTGGGTTACGGGTTCTCAAGCACTGAAGCTTTCTTT. It codes for CASSLGYGFSSTEAFF. The chain joins TRBV5-1 to TRBJ1-1, with D unresolved. CDR3 length: 16 amino acids. Germline CDR1 is SGHRS and CDR2 is YFSETQ. V gave up 0 bases and J gave up 4 bases, with 16 bases separating them.

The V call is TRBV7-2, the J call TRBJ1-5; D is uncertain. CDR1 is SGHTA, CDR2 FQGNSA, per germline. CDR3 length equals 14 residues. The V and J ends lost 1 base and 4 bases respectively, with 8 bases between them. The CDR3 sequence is CASSLEFRNQPQHF. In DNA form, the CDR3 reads TGTGCCAGCAGCTTAGAGTTCAGAAATCAGCCCCAGCATTTT.

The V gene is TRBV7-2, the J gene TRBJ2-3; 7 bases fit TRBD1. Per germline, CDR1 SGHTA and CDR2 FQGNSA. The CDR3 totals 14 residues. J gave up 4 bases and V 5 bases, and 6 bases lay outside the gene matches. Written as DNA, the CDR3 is TGTGCCAGCAGCCGTGACAGGGTAGCAGATACGCAGTATTTT. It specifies CASSRDRVADTQYF.

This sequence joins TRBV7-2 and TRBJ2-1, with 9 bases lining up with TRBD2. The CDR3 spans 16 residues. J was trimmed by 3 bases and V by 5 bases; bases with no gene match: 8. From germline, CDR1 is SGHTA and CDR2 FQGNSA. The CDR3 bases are TGTGCCAGCAGCCTCCGACTAGCGGTCTTCTACAATGAGCAGTTCTTC. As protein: CASSLRLAVFYNEQFF.